This is a list of T cell receptor beta chains from one sample in a study of shared clonotypes between healthy human individuals. Sequencing was performed with immunoSEQ multiplex PCR; in TCRdb, only in-frame clones are kept and a portion is missing. The sample has roughly 2.2 million clones, 90% to 95% seen once. Sequencing was done on a sample of naive CD4+ T cells from PBMCs. The receptors here all came from a man aged 18 to 30 in good health. Some clones in this sample may be carry-over from other donors' samples. CDR3s include the opening cysteine and the closing phenylalanine or tryptophan. The order of the fields is J gene, V gene, clone size, D gene, CDR3 protein, CDR3 DNA. D genes are given only for firm matches. Rows give clone size only sometimes, using once, few, many, or a class for an expanded clone.

J: TRBJ1-4
V: TRBV28
size: -
D: -
CDR3: CASSLYPLGDEKLFF
DNA: TGTGCCAGCAGTTTATATCCTCTGGGGGATGAAAAACTGTTTTTT

J: TRBJ1-2
V: TRBV5-4
size: once
D: -
CDR3: CASSAGGQGNYGYTF
DNA: TGTGCCAGCAGCGCGGGGGGGCAGGGAAACTATGGCTACACCTTC

J: TRBJ2-1
V: TRBV2
size: -
D: -
CDR3: CASSPLEDSSYNEQFF
DNA: TGTGCCAGCAGTCCCTTGGAGGATAGCTCCTACAATGAGCAGTTCTTC

J: TRBJ2-5
V: TRBV7-2
size: once
D: -
CDR3: CASSSYNGEETQYF
DNA: TGTGCCAGCAGCTCATATAACGGTGAAGAGACCCAGTACTTC

J: TRBJ1-5
V: TRBV2
size: -
D: -
CDR3: CASSERGQPQHF
DNA: TGTGCCAGCAGTGAGCGCGGTCAGCCCCAGCATTTT

J: TRBJ1-5
V: TRBV9
size: -
D: -
CDR3: CASSVEGWSNQPQHF
DNA: TGTGCCAGCAGCGTTGAGGGTTGGAGCAATCAGCCCCAGCATTTT

J: TRBJ2-5
V: TRBV7-2
size: once
D: -
CDR3: CASSLRTGSQETQYF
DNA: TGTGCCAGCAGCTTAAGAACGGGATCCCAAGAGACCCAGTACTTC

J: TRBJ2-3
V: TRBV14
size: -
D: -
CDR3: CASSLYRGSTDTQYF
DNA: TGTGCCAGCAGCCTCTATCGCGGAAGCACAGATACGCAGTATTTT

J: TRBJ2-7
V: TRBV9
size: -
D: TRBD2
CDR3: CASSVGGTSGIYEQYF
DNA: TGTGCCAGCAGCGTAGGGGGGACTAGCGGTATCTACGAGCAGTACTTC

J: TRBJ2-7
V: TRBV6-5
size: few
D: TRBD2
CDR3: CASSYSTSGTYEQYF
DNA: TGTGCCAGCAGTTACTCGACTAGCGGGACCTACGAGCAGTACTTC

J: TRBJ2-4
V: TRBV11-2
size: few
D: -
CDR3: CASSLKSPKNIQYF
DNA: TGTGCCAGCAGCTTAAAGTCGCCCAAAAACATTCAGTACTTC

J: TRBJ2-1
V: TRBV5-1
size: -
D: -
CDR3: CASSSGTSYNEQFF
DNA: TGCGCCAGCAGCTCGGGGACGTCCTACAATGAGCAGTTCTTC

J: TRBJ2-1
V: TRBV7-9
size: -
D: TRBD2
CDR3: CASSSGLGASDEQFF
DNA: TGTGCCAGCAGCTCGGGACTAGGGGCCTCGGATGAGCAGTTCTTC

J: TRBJ1-1
V: TRBV6-5
size: once
D: -
CDR3: CASSFHDAGPGTEAFF
DNA: TGTGCCAGCAGTTTCCACGACGCCGGTCCTGGCACTGAAGCTTTCTTT

J: TRBJ2-1
V: TRBV10-3
size: -
D: TRBD2
CDR3: CAIKPGGTYNEQFF
DNA: TGTGCCATCAAGCCGGGAGGTACCTACAATGAGCAGTTCTTC

J: TRBJ1-1
V: TRBV5-1
size: -
D: TRBD1
CDR3: CASSLTGGNLYTEAFF
DNA: TGCGCCAGCAGCTTGACAGGGGGCAACCTCTACACTGAAGCTTTCTTT

J: TRBJ2-1
V: TRBV7-2
size: -
D: -
CDR3: CASSPQTGNNEQFF
DNA: TGTGCCAGCAGCCCTCAGACCGGAAACAATGAGCAGTTCTTC

J: TRBJ1-5
V: TRBV5-5
size: -
D: TRBD1
CDR3: CASSLIVSGGQPQHF
DNA: TGTGCCAGCAGCTTAATCGTGTCAGGGGGGCAGCCCCAGCATTTT

J: TRBJ1-2
V: TRBV11-1
size: -
D: TRBD1
CDR3: CASSQDRDVDYTF
DNA: TGTGCCAGCAGCCAGGACAGGGACGTGGACTACACCTTC

J: TRBJ2-4
V: TRBV5-5
size: -
D: TRBD1
CDR3: CASSPRTGFAKNIQYF
DNA: TGTGCCAGCAGCCCGAGGACAGGGTTCGCCAAAAACATTCAGTACTTC

J: TRBJ2-6
V: TRBV4-3
size: -
D: -
CDR3: CASSQGGTLPSGANVLTF
DNA: TGCGCCAGCAGCCAAGGGGGGACACTACCCTCTGGGGCCAACGTCCTGACTTTC

J: TRBJ2-2
V: TRBV7-8
size: -
D: -
CDR3: CASSLALGNTGELFF
DNA: TGTGCCAGCAGCTTAGCGCTCGGGAACACCGGGGAGCTGTTTTTT

J: TRBJ2-4
V: TRBV2
size: -
D: -
CDR3: CASSEHGQGMNIQYF
DNA: TGTGCCAGCAGTGAACATGGTCAGGGGATGAACATTCAGTACTTC

J: TRBJ1-3
V: TRBV11-2
size: -
D: -
CDR3: CASSSLRGTGNTIYF
DNA: TGTGCCAGCAGCTCCCTTCGGGGGACTGGAAACACCATATATTTT

J: TRBJ1-1
V: TRBV18
size: -
D: -
CDR3: CASKDAMSNTEAFF
DNA: TGTGCCAGCAAGGACGCGATGTCGAACACTGAAGCTTTCTTT

J: TRBJ1-1
V: TRBV6-4
size: -
D: -
CDR3: CARESFGGTEAFF
DNA: TGTGCCAGGGAAAGTTTTGGGGGGACTGAAGCTTTCTTT

J: TRBJ2-3
V: TRBV5-8
size: -
D: TRBD2
CDR3: CASSLSGTSGSWAPDTQYF
DNA: TGTGCCAGCAGCCTGTCGGGGACTAGCGGGTCATGGGCCCCAGATACGCAGTATTTT

J: TRBJ2-5
V: TRBV7-3
size: -
D: -
CDR3: CASSLSGDVGETQYF
DNA: TGTGCCAGCAGCTTATCGGGAGATGTGGGAGAGACCCAGTACTTC

J: TRBJ2-7
V: TRBV7-9
size: -
D: TRBD1
CDR3: CASNRQGNEQYF
DNA: TGTGCCAGCAACCGACAGGGTAACGAGCAGTACTTC

J: TRBJ1-1
V: TRBV10-3
size: -
D: -
CDR3: CAISEWTEAFF
DNA: TGTGCCATCAGTGAGTGGACTGAAGCTTTCTTT

J: TRBJ2-3
V: TRBV5-1
size: -
D: -
CDR3: CASSVGPLTDTQYF
DNA: TGCGCCAGCAGCGTCGGCCCTCTTACGGATACGCAGTATTTT

J: TRBJ2-7
V: TRBV9
size: -
D: -
CDR3: CASSDPGAGAGEQYF
DNA: TGTGCCAGCAGCGACCCCGGGGCAGGGGCGGGCGAGCAGTACTTC

J: TRBJ2-7
V: TRBV7-9
size: once
D: -
CDR3: CASSFLGWTYEQYF
DNA: TGTGCCAGCAGCTTTCTCGGGTGGACCTACGAGCAGTACTTC

J: TRBJ2-5
V: TRBV10-3
size: -
D: -
CDR3: CAISDPRGEYQETQYF
DNA: TGTGCCATCAGTGACCCGCGAGGGGAGTACCAAGAGACCCAGTACTTC

J: TRBJ2-7
V: TRBV6-5
size: -
D: TRBD2
CDR3: CASSYWEGYEQYF
DNA: TGTGCCAGCAGTTACTGGGAGGGATACGAGCAGTACTTC

J: TRBJ2-5
V: TRBV7-8
size: -
D: TRBD1
CDR3: CASRHPRDRIQETQYF
DNA: TGTGCCAGCAGACATCCCCGGGACAGGATACAAGAGACCCAGTACTTC

J: TRBJ2-1
V: TRBV11-1
size: -
D: -
CDR3: CASSLVAGDNEQFF
DNA: TGTGCCAGCAGCTTAGTGGCAGGGGACAATGAGCAGTTCTTC

J: TRBJ2-5
V: TRBV30
size: -
D: -
CDR3: CAWMRQADAETQYF
DNA: TGTGCCTGGATGAGACAGGCAGACGCGGAGACCCAGTACTTC

J: TRBJ2-1
V: TRBV2
size: -
D: TRBD1
CDR3: CASSEQGVGNEQFF
DNA: TGTGCCAGCAGTGAACAGGGGGTAGGAAATGAGCAGTTCTTC

J: TRBJ1-2
V: TRBV5-6
size: -
D: TRBD1
CDR3: CASTEGTAYGYTF
DNA: TGTGCCAGCACCGAGGGGACAGCGTATGGCTACACCTTC

J: TRBJ1-1
V: TRBV14
size: -
D: -
CDR3: CASSRQTGNTEAFF
DNA: TGTGCCAGCAGCCGGCAGACAGGGAACACTGAAGCTTTCTTT

J: TRBJ2-5
V: TRBV27
size: -
D: TRBD2
CDR3: CASSFAGTSAETQYF
DNA: TGTGCCAGCAGTTTTGCCGGGACTAGTGCAGAGACCCAGTACTTC

J: TRBJ1-3
V: TRBV19
size: -
D: -
CDR3: CAVAPSASSGNTIYF
DNA: TGTGCCGTAGCCCCTTCAGCGAGCTCTGGAAACACCATATATTTT

J: TRBJ1-1
V: TRBV6-5
size: -
D: -
CDR3: CASSYSAGNTEAFF
DNA: TGTGCCAGCAGTTACTCTGCGGGGAACACTGAAGCTTTCTTT

J: TRBJ1-1
V: TRBV5-1
size: -
D: -
CDR3: CASSSLDSNTEAFF
DNA: TGCGCCAGCAGCTCATTGGACAGTAACACTGAAGCTTTCTTT

J: TRBJ1-2
V: TRBV9
size: -
D: -
CDR3: CASSVQGANYGYTF
DNA: TGTGCCAGCAGCGTCCAGGGTGCGAACTATGGCTACACCTTC

J: TRBJ2-7
V: TRBV11-2
size: -
D: TRBD2
CDR3: CASSFTGEGAYEQYF
DNA: TGTGCCAGCAGCTTTACTGGGGAGGGTGCCTACGAGCAGTACTTC

J: TRBJ2-3
V: TRBV29-1
size: -
D: -
CDR3: CSVVLTSTDTQYF
DNA: TGCAGCGTTGTTCTGACAAGCACAGATACGCAGTATTTT

J: TRBJ2-7
V: TRBV9
size: once
D: -
CDR3: CASSVIPEGEYF
DNA: TGTGCCAGCAGCGTAATACCGGAGGGTGAGTACTTC

J: TRBJ2-4
V: TRBV11-2
size: -
D: TRBD2
CDR3: CASSPRRSGDQYF
DNA: TGTGCCAGCAGCCCCCGACGGAGCGGGGACCAGTACTTC